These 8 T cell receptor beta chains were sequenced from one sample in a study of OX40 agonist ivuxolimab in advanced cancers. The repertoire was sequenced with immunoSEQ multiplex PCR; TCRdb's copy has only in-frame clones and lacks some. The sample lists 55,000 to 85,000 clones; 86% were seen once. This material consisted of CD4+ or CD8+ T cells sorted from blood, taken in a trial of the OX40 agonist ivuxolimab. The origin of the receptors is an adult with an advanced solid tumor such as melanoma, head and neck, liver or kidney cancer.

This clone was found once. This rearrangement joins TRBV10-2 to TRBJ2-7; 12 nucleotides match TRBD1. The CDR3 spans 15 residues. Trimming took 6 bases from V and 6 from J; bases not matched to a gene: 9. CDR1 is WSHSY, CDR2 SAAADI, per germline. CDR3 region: CASRFSGTGGAEQYF. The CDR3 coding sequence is TGCGCCAGCAGGTTTTCCGGGACAGGGGGCGCCGAGCAGTACTTC.

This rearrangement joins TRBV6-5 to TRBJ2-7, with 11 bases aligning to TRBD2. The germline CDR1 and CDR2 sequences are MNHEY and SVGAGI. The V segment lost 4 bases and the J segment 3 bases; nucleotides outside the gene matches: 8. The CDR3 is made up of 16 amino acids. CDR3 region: CASSSLAGGPGYEQYF. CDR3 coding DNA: TGTGCCAGCAGTTCTTTAGCGGGGGGGCCGGGCTACGAGCAGTACTTC.

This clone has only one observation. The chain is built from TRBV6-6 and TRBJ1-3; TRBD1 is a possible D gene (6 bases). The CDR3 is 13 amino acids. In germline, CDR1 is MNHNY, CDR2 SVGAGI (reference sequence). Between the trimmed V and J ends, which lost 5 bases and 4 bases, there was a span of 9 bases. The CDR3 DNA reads TGTGCCAGCAGTCGTGGACAGGGAAACACCATATATTTT. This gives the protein CASSRGQGNTIYF.

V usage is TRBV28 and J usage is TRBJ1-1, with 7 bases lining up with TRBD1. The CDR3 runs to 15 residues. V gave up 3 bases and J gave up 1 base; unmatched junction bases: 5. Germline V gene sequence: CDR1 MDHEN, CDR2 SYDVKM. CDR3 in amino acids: CASSFLQGRNTEAFF. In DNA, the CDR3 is TGTGCCAGCAGTTTCCTACAGGGGCGGAACACTGAAGCTTTCTTT. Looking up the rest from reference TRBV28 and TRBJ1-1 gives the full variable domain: DVKVTQSSRYLVKRTGEKVFLECVQDMDHENMFWYRQDPGLGLRLIYFSYDVKMKEKGDIPEGYSVSREKKERFSLILESASTNQTSMYLCASSFLQGRNTEAFFGQGTRLTVV.

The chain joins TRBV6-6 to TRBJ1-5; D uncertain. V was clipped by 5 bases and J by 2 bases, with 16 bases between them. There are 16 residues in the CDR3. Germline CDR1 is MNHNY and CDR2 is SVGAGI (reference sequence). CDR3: CASSPPALGGNQPQHF. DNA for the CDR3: TGTGCCAGCAGTCCCCCGGCACTGGGTGGCAATCAGCCCCAGCATTTT.

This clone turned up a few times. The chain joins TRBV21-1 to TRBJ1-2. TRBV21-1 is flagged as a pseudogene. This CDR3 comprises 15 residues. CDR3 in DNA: TGTGCCAGCAGCCCTCCGTTGAGGCTACGGGGAAACTACACCTTC. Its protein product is CASSPPLRLRGNYTF.

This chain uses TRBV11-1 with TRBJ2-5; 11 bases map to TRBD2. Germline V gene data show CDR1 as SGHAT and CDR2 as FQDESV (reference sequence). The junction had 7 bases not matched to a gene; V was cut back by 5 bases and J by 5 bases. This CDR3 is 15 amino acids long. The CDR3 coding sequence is TGTGCCAGCAGCGATAGCGGGGGGGCCTCTGAGACCCAGTACTTC. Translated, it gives CASSDSGGASETQYF.

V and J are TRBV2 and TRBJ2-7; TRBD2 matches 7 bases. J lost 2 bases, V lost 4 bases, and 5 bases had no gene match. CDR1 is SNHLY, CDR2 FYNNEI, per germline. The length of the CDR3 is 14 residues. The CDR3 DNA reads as TGTGCCAGCAGTGTGTCTAGCGGAACCTACGAGCAGTACTTC. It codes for CASSVSSGTYEQYF.